This T cell receptor (beta chain) was documented in a study of blood T cell repertoires in COVID-19. About the study: Italy, Spain and the United States were the sources of the convalescent and acute COVID-19 samples. Sources were T cells, B-cell-depleted T cells, or PBMCs; the material itself was cDNA or gDNA.

Sequenced by immunoSEQ multiplex PCR; TCRdb stores in-frame clones only, minus some. The sample lists some 100,000 clones; 75% to 90% were seen once. The germline V gene has CDR1 SQVTM and CDR2 ANQGSEA. This CDR3 spans 14 amino acids. V lost 5 bases, J lost 0 bases, and 10 bases lay in between. The sample taken for sequencing was peripheral blood. This sequence was found in a human donor with acute or convalescent COVID-19. The donor label of this sample is uncertain. The chain uses TRBV29-1 and TRBJ2-2; tentative D call: TRBD2 (7 bases). The CDR3 sequence is CSVTGGTNTGELFF. CDR3 nucleotides: TGCAGCGTTACGGGGGGCACGAACACCGGGGAGCTGTTTTTT.